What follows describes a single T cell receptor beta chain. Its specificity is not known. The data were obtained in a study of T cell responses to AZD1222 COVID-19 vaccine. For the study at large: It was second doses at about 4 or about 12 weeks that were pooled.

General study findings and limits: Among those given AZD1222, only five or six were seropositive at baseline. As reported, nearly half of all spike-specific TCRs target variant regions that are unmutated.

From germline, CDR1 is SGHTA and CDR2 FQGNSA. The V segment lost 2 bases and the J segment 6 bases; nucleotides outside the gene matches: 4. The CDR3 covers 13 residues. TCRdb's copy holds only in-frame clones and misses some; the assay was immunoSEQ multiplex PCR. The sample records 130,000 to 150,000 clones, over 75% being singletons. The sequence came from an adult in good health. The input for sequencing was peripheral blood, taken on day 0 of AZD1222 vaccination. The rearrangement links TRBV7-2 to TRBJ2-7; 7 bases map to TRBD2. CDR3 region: CASSLIGGGEQYF. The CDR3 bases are TGTGCCAGCAGCTTAATTGGGGGGGGCGAGCAGTACTTC.